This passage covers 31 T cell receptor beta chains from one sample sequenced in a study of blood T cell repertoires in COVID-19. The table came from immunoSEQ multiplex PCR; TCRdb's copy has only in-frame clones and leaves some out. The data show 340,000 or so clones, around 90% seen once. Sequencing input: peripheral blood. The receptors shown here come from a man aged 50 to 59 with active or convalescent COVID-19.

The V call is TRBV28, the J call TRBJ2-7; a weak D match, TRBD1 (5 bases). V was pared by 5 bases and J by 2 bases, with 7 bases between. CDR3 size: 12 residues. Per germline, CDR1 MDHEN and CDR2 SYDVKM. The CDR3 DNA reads TGTGCCAGCAGTCAGGGTGCCTACGAGCAGTACTTC. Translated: CASSQGAYEQYF. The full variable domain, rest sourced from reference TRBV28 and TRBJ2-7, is DVKVTQSSRYLVKRTGEKVFLECVQDMDHENMFWYRQDPGLGLRLIYFSYDVKMKEKGDIPEGYSVSREKKERFSLILESASTNQTSMYLCASSQGAYEQYFGPGTRLTVT.

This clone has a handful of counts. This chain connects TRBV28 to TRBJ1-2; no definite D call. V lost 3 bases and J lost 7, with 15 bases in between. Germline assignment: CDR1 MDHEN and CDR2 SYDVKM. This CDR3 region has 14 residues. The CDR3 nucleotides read TGTGCCAGCAGTTTTCGAACCGGGGAGGGTGGCTACACCTTC. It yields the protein CASSFRTGEGGYTF.

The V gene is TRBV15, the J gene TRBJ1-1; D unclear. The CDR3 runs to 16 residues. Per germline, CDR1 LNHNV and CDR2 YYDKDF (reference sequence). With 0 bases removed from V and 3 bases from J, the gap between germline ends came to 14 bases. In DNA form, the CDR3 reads TGTGCCACCAGCAGAGATCCCTCCGTGGCAGACACTGAAGCTTTCTTT. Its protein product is CATSRDPSVADTEAFF.

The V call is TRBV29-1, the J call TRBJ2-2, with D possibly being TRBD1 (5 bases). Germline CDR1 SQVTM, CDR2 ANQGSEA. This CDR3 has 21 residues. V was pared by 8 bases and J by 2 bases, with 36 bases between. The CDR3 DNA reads TGCAGCACCCCCGGCAGGGTTGCGGAATTTAAACCGAAAACCAACACCGGGGAGCTGTTTTTT. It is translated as CSTPGRVAEFKPKTNTGELFF.

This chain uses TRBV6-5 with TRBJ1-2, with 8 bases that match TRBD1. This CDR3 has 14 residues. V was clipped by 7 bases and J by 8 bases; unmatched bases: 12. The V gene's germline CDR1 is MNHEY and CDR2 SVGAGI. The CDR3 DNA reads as TGTGCCAGCACCTACAGGGGGGGAGATGAGGGCTACACCTTC. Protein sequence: CASTYRGGDEGYTF.

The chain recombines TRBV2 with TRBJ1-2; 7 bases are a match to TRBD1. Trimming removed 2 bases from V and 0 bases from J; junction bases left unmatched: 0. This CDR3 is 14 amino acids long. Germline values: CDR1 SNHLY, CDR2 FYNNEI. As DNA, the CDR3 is TGTGCCAGCAGTGAACAGGGGGCTAACTATGGCTACACCTTC. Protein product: CASSEQGANYGYTF.

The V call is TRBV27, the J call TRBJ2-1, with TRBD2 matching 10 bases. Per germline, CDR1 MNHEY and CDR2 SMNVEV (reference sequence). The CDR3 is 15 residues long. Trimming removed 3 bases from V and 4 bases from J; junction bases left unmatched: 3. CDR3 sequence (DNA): TGTGCCAGCAGTTTGGGTAGCGGGAGGTACAATGAGCAGTTCTTC. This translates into CASSLGSGRYNEQFF.

In nucleotides, the CDR3 is TGCAGTGCTAGTATACAGGGGCTGGGCACTGAAGCTTTCTTT. Translating gives CSASIQGLGTEAFF. The chain has TRBV20-1 and TRBJ1-1; 7 nucleotides align to TRBD1. Germline assignment: CDR1 DFQATT and CDR2 SNEGSKA (reference sequence). Trimming removed 3 bases from V and 4 bases from J; junction bases left unmatched: 8. The CDR3 spans 14 residues.

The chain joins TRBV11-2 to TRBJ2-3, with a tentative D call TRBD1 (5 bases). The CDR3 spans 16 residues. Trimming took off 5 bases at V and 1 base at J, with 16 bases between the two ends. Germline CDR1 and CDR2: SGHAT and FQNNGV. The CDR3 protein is CASSHPSGSGTDTQYF. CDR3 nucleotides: TGTGCCAGCAGCCACCCATCAGGGTCGGGCACAGATACGCAGTATTTT.

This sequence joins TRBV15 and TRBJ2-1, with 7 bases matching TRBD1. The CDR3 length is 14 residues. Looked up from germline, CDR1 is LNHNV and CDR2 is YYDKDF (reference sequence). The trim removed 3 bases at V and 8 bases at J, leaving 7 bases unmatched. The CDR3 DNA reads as TGTGCCACCAGCAGGGCAGGGGGAACCGATGAGCAGTTCTTC. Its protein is CATSRAGGTDEQFF.

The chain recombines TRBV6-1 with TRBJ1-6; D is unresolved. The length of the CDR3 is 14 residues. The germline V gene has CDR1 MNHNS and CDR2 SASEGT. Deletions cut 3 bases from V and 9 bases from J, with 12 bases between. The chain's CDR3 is CASSERVLSSPLHF. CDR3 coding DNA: TGTGCCAGCAGTGAGCGAGTTTTGAGTTCACCCCTCCACTTT.

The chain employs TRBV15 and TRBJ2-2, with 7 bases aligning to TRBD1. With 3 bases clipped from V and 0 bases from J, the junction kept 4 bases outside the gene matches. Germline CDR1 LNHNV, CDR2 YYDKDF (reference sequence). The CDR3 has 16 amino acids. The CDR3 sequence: CATSRYGTANTGELFF. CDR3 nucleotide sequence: TGTGCCACCAGCAGGTACGGGACAGCGAACACCGGGGAGCTGTTTTTT.

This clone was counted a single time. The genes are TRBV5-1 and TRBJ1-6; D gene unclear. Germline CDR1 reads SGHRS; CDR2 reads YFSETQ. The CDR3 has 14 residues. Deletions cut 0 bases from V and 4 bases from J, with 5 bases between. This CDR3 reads CASSLEQYNSPLHF. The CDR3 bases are TGCGCCAGCAGCTTGGAACAGTATAATTCACCCCTCCACTTT.

The CDR3 DNA reads as TGTGCCAGCAGCACAGGGAATCGAGAGACCCAGTACTTC. This sequence encodes CASSTGNRETQYF. This chain joins TRBV28 and TRBJ2-5; TRBD1 is a possible D gene (6 bases). The germline V gene has CDR1 MDHEN and CDR2 SYDVKM. This CDR3 comprises 13 residues. The V gene lost 6 bases and the J gene lost 4 bases, with 12 bases spanning the gap.

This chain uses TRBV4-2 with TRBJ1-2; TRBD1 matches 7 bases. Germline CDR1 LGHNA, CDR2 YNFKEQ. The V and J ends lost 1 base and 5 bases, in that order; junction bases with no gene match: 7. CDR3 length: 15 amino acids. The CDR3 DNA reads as TGTGCCAGCAGCCAAGGAGTGACAGGGAATTATGGCTACACCTTC. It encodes CASSQGVTGNYGYTF.

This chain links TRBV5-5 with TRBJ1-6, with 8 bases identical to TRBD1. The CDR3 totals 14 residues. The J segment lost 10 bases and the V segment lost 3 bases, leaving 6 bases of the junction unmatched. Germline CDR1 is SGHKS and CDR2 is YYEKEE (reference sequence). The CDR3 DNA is TGTGCCAGCAGCTCGGGACAGGAGAGGTCACCCCTCCACTTT. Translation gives CASSSGQERSPLHF.

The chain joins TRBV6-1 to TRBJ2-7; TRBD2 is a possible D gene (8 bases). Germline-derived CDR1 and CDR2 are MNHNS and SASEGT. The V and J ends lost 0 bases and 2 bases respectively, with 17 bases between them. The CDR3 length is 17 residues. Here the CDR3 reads CASSEARIAGQTYEQYF. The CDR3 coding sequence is TGTGCCAGCAGTGAAGCGCGGATAGCGGGACAGACCTACGAGCAGTACTTC.

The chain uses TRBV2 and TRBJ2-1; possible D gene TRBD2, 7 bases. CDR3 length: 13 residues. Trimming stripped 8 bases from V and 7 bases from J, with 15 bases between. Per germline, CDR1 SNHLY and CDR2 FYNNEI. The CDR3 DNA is TGTGCCAGCGGGAGGGGGGGGTTTAATGAGCAGTTCTTC. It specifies CASGRGGFNEQFF. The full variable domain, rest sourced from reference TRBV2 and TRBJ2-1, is EPEVTQTPSHQVTQMGQEVILRCVPISNHLYFYWYRQILGQKVEFLVSFYNNEISEKSEIFDDQFSVERPDGSNFTLKIRSTKLEDSAMYFCASGRGGFNEQFFGPGTRLTVL.

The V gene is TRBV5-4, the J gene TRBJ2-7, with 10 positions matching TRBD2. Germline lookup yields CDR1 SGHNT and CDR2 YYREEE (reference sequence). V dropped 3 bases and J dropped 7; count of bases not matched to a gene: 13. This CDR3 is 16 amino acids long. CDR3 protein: CASSSERGGNFKEQYF. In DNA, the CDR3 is TGTGCCAGCAGCTCCGAGCGGGGGGGCAACTTTAAGGAGCAGTACTTC.

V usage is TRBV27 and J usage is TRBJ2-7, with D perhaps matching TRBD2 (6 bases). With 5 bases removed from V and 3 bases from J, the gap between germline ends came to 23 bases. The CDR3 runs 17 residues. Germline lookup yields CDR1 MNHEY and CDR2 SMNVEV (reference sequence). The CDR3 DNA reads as TGTGCCAGCAGTCCAAAACCCCGGCTAGCGCGAGGCTACGAGCAGTACTTC. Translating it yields CASSPKPRLARGYEQYF.

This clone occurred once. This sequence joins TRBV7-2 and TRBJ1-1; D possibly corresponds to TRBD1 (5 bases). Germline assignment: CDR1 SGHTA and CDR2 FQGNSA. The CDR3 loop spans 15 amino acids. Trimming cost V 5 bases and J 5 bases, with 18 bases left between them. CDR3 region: CASSEFRGGRTEAFF. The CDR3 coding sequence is TGTGCCAGCAGCGAATTCCGTGGGGGGAGGACTGAAGCTTTCTTT.

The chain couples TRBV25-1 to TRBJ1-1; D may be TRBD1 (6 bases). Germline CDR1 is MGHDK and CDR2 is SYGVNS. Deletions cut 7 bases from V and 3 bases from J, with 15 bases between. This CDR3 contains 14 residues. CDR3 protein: CASTLGGGDTEAFF. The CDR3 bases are TGTGCCAGCACCCTAGGGGGTGGTGACACTGAAGCTTTCTTT.

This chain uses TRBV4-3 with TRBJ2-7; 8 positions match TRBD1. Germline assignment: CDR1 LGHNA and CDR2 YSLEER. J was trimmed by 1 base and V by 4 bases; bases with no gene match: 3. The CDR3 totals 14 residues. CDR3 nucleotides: TGCGCCAGCAGCCCAGACAGGGGTTCCTACGAGCAGTACTTC. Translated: CASSPDRGSYEQYF.

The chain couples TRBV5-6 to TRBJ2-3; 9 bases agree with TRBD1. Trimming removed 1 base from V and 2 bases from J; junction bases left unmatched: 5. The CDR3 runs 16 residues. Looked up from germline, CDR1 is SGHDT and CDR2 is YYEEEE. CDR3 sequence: CASSLRQGGVTDTQYF. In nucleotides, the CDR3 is TGTGCCAGCAGCTTGCGACAGGGGGGGGTCACAGATACGCAGTATTTT. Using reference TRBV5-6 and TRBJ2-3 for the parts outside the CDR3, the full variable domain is DAGVTQSPTHLIKTRGQQVTLRCSPKSGHDTVSWYQQALGQGPQFIFQYYEEEERQRGNFPDRFSGHQFPNYSSELNVNALLLGDSALYLCASSLRQGGVTDTQYFGPGTRLTVL.

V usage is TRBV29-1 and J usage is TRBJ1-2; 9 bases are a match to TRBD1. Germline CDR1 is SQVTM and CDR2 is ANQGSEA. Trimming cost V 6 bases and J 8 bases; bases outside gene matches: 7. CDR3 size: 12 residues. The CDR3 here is CSVEQGAGGYTF. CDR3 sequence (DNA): TGCAGCGTAGAACAGGGGGCTGGAGGCTACACCTTC. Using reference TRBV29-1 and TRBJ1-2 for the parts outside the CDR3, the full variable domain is SAVISQKPSRDICQRGTSLTIQCQVDSQVTMMFWYRQQPGQSLTLIATANQGSEATYESGFVIDKFPISRPNLTFSTLTVSNMSPEDSSIYLCSVEQGAGGYTFGSGTRLTVV.

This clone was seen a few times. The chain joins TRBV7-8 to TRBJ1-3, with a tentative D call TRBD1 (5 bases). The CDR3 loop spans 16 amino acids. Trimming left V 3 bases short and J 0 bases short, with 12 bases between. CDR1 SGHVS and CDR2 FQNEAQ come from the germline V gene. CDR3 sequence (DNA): TGTGCCAGCAGCTTGGGAGGGACGGCCTCTGGAAACACCATATATTTT. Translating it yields CASSLGGTASGNTIYF.

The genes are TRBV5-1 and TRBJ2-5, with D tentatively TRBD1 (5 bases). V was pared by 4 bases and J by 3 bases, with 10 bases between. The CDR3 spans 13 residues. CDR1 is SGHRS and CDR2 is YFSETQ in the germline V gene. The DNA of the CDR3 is TGCGCCAGCAGCCGTGCCAGGGAAGAGACCCAGTACTTC. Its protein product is CASSRAREETQYF. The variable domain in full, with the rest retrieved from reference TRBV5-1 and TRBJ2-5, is KAGVTQTPRYLIKTRGQQVTLSCSPISGHRSVSWYQQTPGQGLQFLFEYFSETQRNKGNFPGRFSGRQFSNSRSEMNVSTLELGDSALYLCASSRAREETQYFGPGTRLLVL.

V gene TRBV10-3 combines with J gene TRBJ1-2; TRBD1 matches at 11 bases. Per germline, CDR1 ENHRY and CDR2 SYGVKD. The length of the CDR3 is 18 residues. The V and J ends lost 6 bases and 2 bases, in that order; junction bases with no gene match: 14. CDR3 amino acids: CAIRATSGQGAVNYGYTF. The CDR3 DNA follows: TGTGCCATCAGGGCGACCTCAGGACAGGGGGCGGTAAACTATGGCTACACCTTC.

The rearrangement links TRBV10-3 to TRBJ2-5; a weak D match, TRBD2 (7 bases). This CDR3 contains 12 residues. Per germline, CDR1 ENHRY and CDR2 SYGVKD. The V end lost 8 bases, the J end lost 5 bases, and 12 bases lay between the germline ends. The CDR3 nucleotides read TGTGCCATCGGGGGGAGGGGGGAGACCCAGTACTTC. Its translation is CAIGGRGETQYF.

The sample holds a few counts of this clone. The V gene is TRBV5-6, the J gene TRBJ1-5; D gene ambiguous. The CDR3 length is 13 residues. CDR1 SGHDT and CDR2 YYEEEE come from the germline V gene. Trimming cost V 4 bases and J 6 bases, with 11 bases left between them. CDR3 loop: CASSAHRGQPQHF. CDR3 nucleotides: TGTGCCAGCAGCGCACACCGCGGTCAGCCCCAGCATTTT.

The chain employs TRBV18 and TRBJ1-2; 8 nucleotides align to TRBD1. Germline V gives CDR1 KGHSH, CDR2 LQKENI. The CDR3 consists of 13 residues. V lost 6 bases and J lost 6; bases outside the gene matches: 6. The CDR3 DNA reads TGTGCCAGCTCCCGAGGACAGGGCGATGGCTACACCTTC. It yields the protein CASSRGQGDGYTF. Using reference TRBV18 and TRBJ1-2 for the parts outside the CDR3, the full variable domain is NAGVMQNPRHLVRRRGQEARLRCSPMKGHSHVYWYRQLPEEGLKFMVYLQKENIIDESGMPKERFSAEFPKEGPSILRIQQVVRGDSAAYFCASSRGQGDGYTFGSGTRLTVV.